The sequence of this T cell receptor (beta chain) was determined in a study of CD8+ T cells in alopecia areata. Study-level points and caveats: For baseline CD8+ expansion, any link to response stays uncertain with one nonresponder.

The V gene's germline CDR1 is MNHEY and CDR2 SMNVEV (reference sequence). The CDR3 runs to 15 residues. The V gene lost 3 bases and the J gene lost 5 bases, with 16 bases spanning the gap. Treatment specified: oral pan-JAK inhibitor, 5-10 mg twice daily. In each case, RNA was isolated and then reverse transcribed into cDNA as the sequencing template. The data were produced by immunoSEQ multiplex PCR, yet TCRdb's version contains in-frame clones alone and is incomplete. The table includes some 200,000 clones, about three fifths detected once. Turning to this clone: Its antigen is unidentified.

The starting material was CD8+ T cells sorted from blood, obtained at week 24, from a patient treated with tofacitinib. This chain joins TRBV27 and TRBJ1-1; D is possibly TRBD1 (5 bases). The origin of this receptor is a human donor with alopecia areata. CDR3 amino acids: CASSFPGTLLTEAFF. DNA for the CDR3: TGTGCCAGCAGTTTCCCCGGGACGCTTTTAACTGAAGCTTTCTTT.